Below, 32 T cell receptor beta chains from the same sample are listed, as sequenced in a study of T cells in Graves' hyperthyroidism and ophthalmopathy. RNA transcripts served as the template for amplifying TCR beta CDR3 regions. An initial round of RT-PCR targeting the TCR CDR3 relied on the HTBI primer set. TCRdb itself ran the multiplex PCR reads through MiXCR, one entry per CDR3 protein. This repertoire shows roughly 250,000 distinct CDR3 sequences, about 14% found once; its top ten account for 13%. The material sequenced was blood. Source of these receptors: a woman in her thirties or forties with Graves' hyperthyroidism that later progressed to Graves' ophthalmopathy.

This clonotype appeared many times. This chain connects TRBV6-1 to TRBJ2-7, with TRBD2 as a possible D gene (5 bases). Germline lookup yields CDR1 MNHNS and CDR2 SASEGT. The CDR3 has 13 amino acids. Deletions cut 6 bases from V and 2 bases from J, with 11 bases between. DNA for the CDR3: TGTGCCAGCAGGGTAAGCGGAACCTACGAGCAGTACTTC. This gives the protein CASRVSGTYEQYF.

This chain links TRBV27 with TRBJ2-6; D remains unclear. The germline V gene encodes CDR1 MNHEY and CDR2 SMNVEV (reference sequence). The CDR3 totals 18 residues. Trimming took off 3 bases at V and 2 bases at J, with 17 bases between the two ends. CDR3 coding DNA: TGTGCCAGCAGTTTGGATTCTTCCCCCGGCGCTGGGGCCAACGTCCTGACTTTC. This sequence encodes CASSLDSSPGAGANVLTF. The full variable domain, in which reference TRBV27 and TRBJ2-6 provide the parts outside the CDR3, is EAQVTQNPRYLITVTGKKLTVTCSQNMNHEYMSWYRQDPGLGLRQIYYSMNVEVTDKGDVPEGYKVSRKEKRNFPLILESPSPNQTSLYFCASSLDSSPGAGANVLTFGAGSRLTVL.

CDR3 sequence reads: CASTPVGTVNQPQHF. Written as DNA, the CDR3 is TGTGCCAGTACCCCAGTGGGGACTGTCAATCAGCCCCAGCATTTT. The rearrangement joins TRBV19 to TRBJ1-5; tentatively, D is TRBD1 (5 bases). This CDR3 has 15 residues. Germline V gives CDR1 LNHDA, CDR2 SQIVND (reference sequence). V shed 7 bases and J shed 3 bases, with 16 bases lying between them.

CDR3 region: CSASLGYEQFF. CDR3 DNA sequence: TGCAGTGCTAGTCTGGGCTATGAGCAGTTCTTC. The gene calls are TRBV20-1 and TRBJ2-1; D unresolved. This CDR3 has 11 residues. CDR1 DFQATT and CDR2 SNEGSKA come from the germline V gene (reference sequence). The V and J ends lost 3 bases and 8 bases respectively, with 8 bases between them.

This clonotype was counted ten times or more. CDR3 in DNA: TGTGCCAGCAGCCAAACCCCCAACCAAGGGGAGCAGTACTTC. Protein sequence: CASSQTPNQGEQYF. The V gene is TRBV3-1, the J gene TRBJ2-7; no reliable D call. CDR3 length: 14 amino acids. Germline-derived CDR1 and CDR2 are LGHDT and YNNKEL (reference sequence). V lost 2 bases and J lost 7, with 15 bases in between.

There are many counts of this clonotype. This chain links TRBV3-1 with TRBJ2-7; D remains unclear. The V end lost 0 bases, the J end lost 4 bases, and 4 bases lay between the germline ends. Germline V gene data show CDR1 as LGHDT and CDR2 as YNNKEL (reference sequence). The CDR3 loop spans 12 amino acids. CDR3 in DNA: TGTGCCAGCAGCCAAGAGGTGTACGAGCAGTACTTC. Protein product: CASSQEVYEQYF.

This clonotype has at least ten counts. The chain joins TRBV5-1 to TRBJ2-1; TRBD1 is a possible D gene (5 bases). The germline CDR1 and CDR2 sequences are SGHRS and YFSETQ. The V and J ends lost 8 bases and 5 bases respectively, with 11 bases between them. CDR3 length equals 12 residues. The CDR3 bases are TGCGCCAGTCAGGGCAACGACAATGAGCAGTTCTTC. It codes for CASQGNDNEQFF.

This clonotype was observed once. The genes are TRBV20-1 and TRBJ2-2, with 10 bases lining up with TRBD2. CDR1 is DFQATT and CDR2 is SNEGSKA in the germline V gene (reference sequence). Germline trimming cut 2 bases from V and 6 bases from J; bases unmatched to any gene: 3. The CDR3 extends over 14 amino acids. Written as DNA, the CDR3 is TGCAGTGCTAGACTAGCGGGAGAGTCCGGGGAGCTGTTTTTT. Amino acid sequence: CSARLAGESGELFF.

Turning to this clonotype: This sequence may be a read error, since a much larger clone differs from it by one base. The CDR3 loop is CAGGLYQKGARGEQFF. CDR3 bases: TGTGCCGGAGGTCTCTATCAGAAGGGGGCTCGCGGTGAGCAGTTCTTC. The chain recombines TRBV30 with TRBJ2-1; 7 positions match TRBD1. Trimming took 8 bases from V and 9 from J; bases not matched to a gene: 22. Germline CDR1 GTSNPN, CDR2 SVGIG (reference sequence). CDR3 length: 16 amino acids.

This clonotype was observed a few times. The rearrangement links TRBV25-1 to TRBJ2-1; D is tentatively TRBD1 or TRBD2 (5 bases each). Germline V gene data show CDR1 as MGHDK and CDR2 as SYGVNS. This CDR3 contains 18 residues. The V and J ends lost 1 base and 0 bases respectively, with 16 bases between them. The CDR3 reads CASSEWGRGLSSYNEQFF. CDR3 DNA: TGTGCCAGCAGTGAATGGGGACGGGGTTTGAGCTCCTACAATGAGCAGTTCTTC.

The V call is TRBV7-9, the J call TRBJ1-6; TRBD1 is a possible D gene (5 bases). Per the germline V gene, CDR1 is SEHNR and CDR2 is FQNEAQ (reference sequence). This CDR3 has 14 amino acids. Trimming took off 5 bases at V and 9 bases at J, with 14 bases between the two ends. CDR3 protein: CASSGLGQGSPLHF. CDR3 DNA: TGTGCCAGCAGCGGTCTCGGACAAGGTTCACCCCTCCACTTT.

In its sample, this clonotype was seen many times. The gene calls are TRBV7-3 and TRBJ2-5; the D gene is possibly TRBD1 (5 bases). CDR1 is SGHTA, CDR2 FQGTGA, per germline. The CDR3 covers 13 residues. V shed 8 bases and J shed 7 bases, with 17 bases lying between them. CDR3 protein: CASGPGASGTQYF. As DNA, the CDR3 is TGTGCCAGCGGTCCTGGGGCGAGTGGGACCCAGTACTTC.

V and J are TRBV29-1 and TRBJ1-1; D gene unclear. V lost 4 bases and J 1 base, leaving 13 bases between the germline ends. The CDR3 consists of 14 residues. The germline V gene has CDR1 SQVTM and CDR2 ANQGSEA. CDR3 nucleotide sequence: TGCAGCGTTGGGGTATCCAAAGGGAACACTGAAGCTTTCTTT. This sequence encodes CSVGVSKGNTEAFF.

In this sample, this clonotype turned up many times. The chain recombines TRBV18 with TRBJ1-1, with a weak D call TRBD1 (5 bases). The CDR3 consists of 15 residues. Per the germline V gene, CDR1 is KGHSH and CDR2 is LQKENI. The ends were cut back, 0 bases at V and 0 bases at J, with 8 bases in the middle. The DNA of the CDR3 is TGTGCCAGCTCACCACCGGCCAGGGTGAACACTGAAGCTTTCTTT. Translated: CASSPPARVNTEAFF.

This clonotype was found many times. The gene calls are TRBV5-1 and TRBJ2-2; D not resolved. The V end lost 4 bases, the J end lost 1 base, and 14 bases lay between the germline ends. The CDR3 is 16 residues long. The V gene's germline CDR1 is SGHRS and CDR2 YFSETQ. DNA of the CDR3: TGCGCCAGCAGCAGAAAAAATATGGGGAACACCGGGGAGCTGTTTTTT. It specifies CASSRKNMGNTGELFF.

This clonotype was seen at least ten times. V and J are TRBV5-1 and TRBJ1-1; possible D gene TRBD1, 6 bases. The CDR3 covers 15 residues. The V end was cut by 2 bases, the J end by 2 bases, with 13 bases between. CDR1 and CDR2 (germline): SGHRS, YFSETQ. The CDR3 loop reads CASSFQGGTNTEAFF. DNA for the CDR3: TGCGCCAGCAGCTTTCAAGGGGGGACTAACACTGAAGCTTTCTTT.

Concerning this clonotype itself: A single base separates this from a much larger clone, so it may be a read error. The genes are TRBV18 and TRBJ2-1; D unclear. This CDR3 contains 13 residues. Germline lookup yields CDR1 KGHSH and CDR2 LQKENI. DNA of the CDR3: TGTGCCAGCCCACCCATTGCTTTGAATGAGCAGTTCTTC. This sequence encodes CASPPIALNEQFF.

This clonotype was seen repeatedly, ten times or more. V is TRBV7-9 and J is TRBJ2-7; D gene unclear. The CDR3 is 13 amino acids. Trimming left V 0 bases short and J 5 bases short, with 8 bases between. In germline, CDR1 is SEHNR, CDR2 FQNEAQ (reference sequence). In DNA form, the CDR3 reads TGTGCCAGCAGCTTAGCGTTGTCGGACGAGCAGTACTTC. Translated: CASSLALSDEQYF.

This clonotype was found many times. This chain links TRBV18 with TRBJ2-2; D is unclear. Trimming took off 6 bases at V and 1 base at J, with 9 bases between the two ends. Germline loops: CDR1 KGHSH, CDR2 LQKENI. The CDR3 is 14 residues long. The chain's CDR3 is CASSASQNTGELFF. The CDR3 bases are TGTGCCAGCTCCGCATCTCAGAACACCGGGGAGCTGTTTTTT.

The sample holds a few counts of this clonotype. The chain has TRBV20-1 and TRBJ2-5; possibly TRBD1 for D (6 bases). Trimming pared 4 bases from V and 3 bases from J, leaving 15 bases between. In germline, CDR1 is DFQATT, CDR2 SNEGSKA (reference sequence). This CDR3 spans 14 amino acids. The CDR3 bases are TGCAGTGCTACCGGACAGCGCAACGAAGAGACCCAGTACTTC. Amino acid sequence: CSATGQRNEETQYF.

This clonotype was counted at least ten times. This chain uses TRBV10-1 with TRBJ2-4; D is unclear. Germline V CDR1 and CDR2: WNHNN, SYGVQD (reference sequence). The CDR3 has 12 residues. V lost 9 bases and J 15 bases, leaving 21 bases between the germline ends. The CDR3 nucleotides are TGCGCCAGTAGCCCAGGACGTCATCGGCGGTACTTC. Translating gives CASSPGRHRRYF.

This clonotype was counted ten times or more. The chain employs TRBV9 and TRBJ2-3; tentatively, D is TRBD2 (5 bases). Per the germline V gene, CDR1 is SGDLS and CDR2 is YYNGEE. Trimming took off 0 bases at V and 1 base at J, with 6 bases between the two ends. The CDR3 is made up of 14 amino acids. The CDR3 sequence: CASSVVSGTDTQYF. As DNA, the CDR3 is TGTGCCAGCAGCGTAGTTAGCGGCACAGATACGCAGTATTTT. The variable domain in full, completed from reference TRBV9 and TRBJ2-3, reads DSGVTQTPKHLITATGQRVTLRCSPRSGDLSVYWYQQSLDQGLQFLIQYYNGEERAKGNILERFSAQQFPDLHSELNLSSLELGDSALYFCASSVVSGTDTQYFGPGTRLTVL.

This clonotype was counted ten times or more. This rearrangement joins TRBV4-1 to TRBJ1-1; the D is unclear. Per the germline V gene, CDR1 is MGHRA and CDR2 is YSYEKL. Trimming removed 2 bases at V and 4 bases at J, with 11 bases between. The CDR3 is 14 residues long. This chain's CDR3 is CASSQLLRGTEAFF. CDR3 DNA: TGCGCCAGCAGCCAACTACTTCGGGGCACTGAAGCTTTCTTT.

This clonotype was picked up many times. J is TRBJ2-5 and V is TRBV29-1; TRBD2 matches at 11 bases. J lost 7 bases, V lost 5 bases, and 12 bases had no gene match. CDR1 is SQVTM and CDR2 is ANQGSEA in the germline V gene. This CDR3 comprises 15 residues. The chain's CDR3 is CSVRGLAGGGGTQYF. CDR3 in DNA: TGCAGCGTTAGAGGGCTAGCGGGAGGCGGGGGGACCCAGTACTTC.

The sample holds many counts of this clonotype. This chain joins TRBV19 and TRBJ1-1; 8 nucleotides match TRBD1. The CDR3 runs 16 residues. V was pared by 10 bases and J by 3 bases, with 16 bases of the junction left unmatched. Per germline, CDR1 LNHDA and CDR2 SQIVND (reference sequence). CDR3 amino acids: CATARPGGASDTEAFF. The CDR3 DNA sequence: TGTGCCACCGCCAGACCAGGGGGCGCGTCTGACACTGAAGCTTTCTTT.

For this clonotype: A much larger clone is a single base away; this may be a read error. The chain carries TRBV28 and TRBJ1-1, with D perhaps TRBD1 (6 bases). V shed 6 bases and J shed 9 bases, with 14 bases lying between them. The V gene's germline CDR1 is MDHEN and CDR2 SYDVKM. The CDR3 is 12 residues long. The CDR3 region is CASSIGTFKAFF. DNA of the CDR3: TGTGCCAGCAGCATTGGGACATTTAAAGCTTTCTTT. Complete variable domain (other parts from reference TRBV28 and TRBJ1-1): DVKVTQSSRYLVKRTGEKVFLECVQDMDHENMFWYRQDPGLGLRLIYFSYDVKMKEKGDIPEGYSVSREKKERFSLILESASTNQTSMYLCASSIGTFKAFFGQGTRLTVV.

This clonotype showed up many times. The rearrangement joins TRBV27 to TRBJ1-4; 9 bases are shared with TRBD1. The trim removed 5 bases at V and 7 bases at J, leaving 11 bases unmatched. Looked up from germline, CDR1 is MNHEY and CDR2 is SMNVEV (reference sequence). The CDR3 is 16 residues long. This CDR3 reads CASSPLNRGPGEKLFF. In DNA, the CDR3 is TGTGCCAGCAGTCCGTTAAACAGGGGGCCTGGTGAAAAACTGTTTTTT.

This clonotype came up many times. The chain couples TRBV12-3 or TRBV12-4 to TRBJ2-5, with TRBD2 as a possible D gene (6 bases). Deletions cut 6 bases from V and 2 bases from J, with 13 bases between. The CDR3 extends over 14 amino acids. The DNA of the CDR3 is TGTGCCAGCAGACCACGGGAGCGGCAAGAGACCCAGTACTTC. This translates into CASRPRERQETQYF.

This clonotype appeared many times. The chain has TRBV20-1 and TRBJ2-1, with 11 bases matching TRBD1. Per the germline V gene, CDR1 is DFQATT and CDR2 is SNEGSKA (reference sequence). The CDR3 totals 19 residues. Losses at the gene ends were 4 bases for V and 0 bases for J; bases not matched to a gene: 14. The CDR3 sequence is CSAITGTGGRRSSYNEQFF. The DNA for the CDR3 is TGCAGTGCTATAACCGGGACAGGGGGGCGGAGAAGCTCCTACAATGAGCAGTTCTTC.

This clonotype has just a few counts. This chain links TRBV20-1 with TRBJ2-1; D is tentatively TRBD1 or TRBD2 (5 bases each). Trimming pared 2 bases from V and 2 bases from J, leaving 13 bases between. CDR3 length equals 15 residues. CDR1 is DFQATT, CDR2 SNEGSKA, per germline (reference sequence). In DNA form, the CDR3 reads TGCAGTGCTAGATTTACTAGGGGCACCTACAATGAGCAGTTCTTC. It codes for CSARFTRGTYNEQFF.

The rearrangement uses TRBV4-1 and TRBJ1-3; no reliable D call. There are 15 residues in the CDR3. Germline assignment: CDR1 MGHRA and CDR2 YSYEKL. V lost 1 base and J 2 bases, leaving 9 bases between the germline ends. CDR3 in DNA: TGCGCCAGCAGCCAAGGACGGGGAACTGGAAACACCATATATTTT. It codes for CASSQGRGTGNTIYF.

The chain couples TRBV14 to TRBJ2-3, with a weak D call TRBD1 (5 bases). Trimming took off 4 bases at V and 8 bases at J, with 10 bases between the two ends. The CDR3 loop spans 12 amino acids. Per germline, CDR1 SGHDN and CDR2 FVKESK. The CDR3 DNA sequence: TGTGCCAGCAGCCTAGAAAGGGGTACGCAGTATTTT. Amino acids: CASSLERGTQYF.